These 15 T cell receptor beta chains were all obtained from the same sample, sequenced in a study of T-cell memory formation after mild COVID-19. Each CDR3 protein is one row after TCRdb ran MiXCR on the 5' RACE reads. The sample yields 100,000 to 130,000 distinct CDR3 sequences, 13% to 15% seen once. Sequences were obtained from PBMCs or a T cell subset sorted from them (not recorded which). These receptors came from a man younger than 30 who had mild COVID-19 (a few samples of this study predate the infection). Cell type and time point are not known.

The chain recombines TRBV20-1 with TRBJ2-2; a weak D match, TRBD2 (7 bases). This CDR3 is built from 16 residues. Germline loops: CDR1 DFQATT, CDR2 SNEGSKA (reference sequence). Trimming removed 6 bases from V and 3 bases from J, with 20 bases in between. The CDR3: CSAGGTPRQYTGELFF. In nucleotides, the CDR3 is TGCAGTGCCGGGGGGACACCTCGGCAGTACACCGGGGAGCTGTTTTTT.

This clonotype has a count of ten or more. The genes are TRBV24-1 and TRBJ2-5; 7 nucleotides line up with TRBD2. There are 15 residues in the CDR3. Trimming cost V 1 base and J 1 base; bases outside gene matches: 2. Germline-derived CDR1 and CDR2 are KGHDR and SFDVKD. CDR3 sequence (DNA): TGTGCCACCAGTGATTTCCGGGGGGTCCAAGAGACCCAGTACTTC. As protein: CATSDFRGVQETQYF.

The V gene is TRBV4-2, the J gene TRBJ1-1; D ambiguous. The length of the CDR3 is 15 residues. Looked up from germline, CDR1 is LGHNA and CDR2 is YNFKEQ. Trimming pared 1 base from V and 4 bases from J, leaving 13 bases between. Here the CDR3 DNA reads TGTGCCAGCAGCCAAGGAGAGCGGGAGAGCACTGAAGCTTTCTTT. This codes for CASSQGERESTEAFF.

The rearrangement uses TRBV15 and TRBJ1-6; D gene unclear. Germline V gene lookup returns CDR1 LNHNV and CDR2 YYDKDF (reference sequence). The CDR3 is 18 amino acids. The V and J ends lost 1 base and 5 bases respectively, with 18 bases between them. The CDR3 coding sequence is TGTGCCACCAGCAGAGGTTTTGAGGGATGGCGGAATAATTCACCCCTCCACTTT. Translated, it gives CATSRGFEGWRNNSPLHF.

This clonotype was counted a few times. The chain couples TRBV7-6 to TRBJ2-7; TRBD1 matches 7 bases. Unmatched junction bases numbered 7, after V lost 0 bases and J lost 2 bases. CDR1 is SGHVS and CDR2 is FNYEAQ in the germline V gene. CDR3 length equals 16 residues. The CDR3 nucleotides read TGTGCCAGCAGCTTAGCCACGGACAGGCTAGCCTACGAGCAGTACTTC. It translates to CASSLATDRLAYEQYF. The full variable domain, with the rest looked up from reference TRBV7-6 and TRBJ2-7, is GAGVSQSPRYKVTKRGQDVALRCDPISGHVSLYWYRQALGQGPEFLTYFNYEAQQDKSGLPNDRFSAERPEGSISTLTIQRTEQRDSAMYRCASSLATDRLAYEQYFGPGTRLTVT.

CDR3 bases: TGTGCCAGCAGGCCGGGACTAGCGGGAGGGAGCTCCTACAATGAGCAGTTCTTC. Residues: CASRPGLAGGSSYNEQFF. The chain couples TRBV2 to TRBJ2-1; 16 bases align to TRBD2. The CDR3 covers 18 residues. CDR1 is SNHLY and CDR2 is FYNNEI in the germline V gene. V lost 6 bases to trimming and J lost 0 bases; unmatched junction nucleotides: 5.

The sample holds a few counts of this clonotype. The junction does not match germline at one end; this may be a read error. The chain combines TRBV20-1 with TRBJ2-5, with D unresolved. This CDR3 is 10 amino acids long. Germline V gene lookup returns CDR1 DFQATT and CDR2 SNEGSKA (reference sequence). CDR3 region: CSADRRTTVF. CDR3 sequence (DNA): TGCAGTGCTGACCGGCGAACCACCGTCTTC.

The rearrangement joins TRBV12-3 or TRBV12-4 to TRBJ2-7; D gene unclear. The length of the CDR3 is 13 residues. With 6 bases removed from V and 2 bases from J, the gap between germline ends came to 11 bases. CDR3 in amino acids: CASRPAGAYEQYF. In nucleotides, the CDR3 is TGTGCCAGCAGGCCTGCAGGAGCCTACGAGCAGTACTTC.

The J gene is TRBJ1-5, the V gene TRBV7-2; 8 nucleotides match TRBD1. The length of the CDR3 is 14 residues. Germline V gene data show CDR1 as SGHTA and CDR2 as FQGNSA. V was clipped by 2 bases and J by 7 bases; unmatched bases: 4. CDR3 coding DNA: TGTGCCAGCAGCTTATTTCAGGGGGCGCAGCCCCAGCATTTT. Its protein product is CASSLFQGAQPQHF.

In its sample, this clonotype was seen many times. V and J are TRBV11-2 and TRBJ2-3; TRBD2 matches at 12 bases. The CDR3 length is 18 residues. Germline CDR1 SGHAT, CDR2 FQNNGV. J gave up 6 bases and V 6 bases, and 16 bases lay outside the gene matches. CDR3 sequence (DNA): TGTGCCAGCAGTCCCCTTCTTAGACTAGCGGGGGTCGGGGATACGCAGTATTTT. Translated: CASSPLLRLAGVGDTQYF.

The V gene is TRBV6-2 or TRBV6-3, the J gene TRBJ2-1; 7 positions match TRBD2. Looked up from germline, CDR1 is MNHEY and CDR2 is SVGEGT. V was clipped by 8 bases and J by 3 bases; unmatched bases: 1. The CDR3 spans 12 residues. CDR3 region: CASCGGYNEQFF. In DNA form, the CDR3 reads TGTGCCAGCTGCGGGGGCTACAATGAGCAGTTCTTC.

The chain uses TRBV6-6 and TRBJ2-7; D perhaps matches TRBD1 (6 bases). This CDR3 is 17 amino acids long. Looked up from germline, CDR1 is MNHNY and CDR2 is SVGAGI (reference sequence). The germline V and J ends were trimmed by 2 bases and 0 bases, with 17 bases remaining between them. CDR3: CASSYGDISFSSYEQYV. The DNA of the CDR3 is TGTGCCAGCAGTTACGGGGACATAAGCTTTAGCTCCTACGAGCAGTACGTC.

This clonotype was counted between two and nine times. The chain links TRBV5-1 to TRBJ1-6; 9 bases are a match to TRBD1. The CDR3 runs to 15 residues. The J segment lost 6 bases and the V segment lost 3 bases, leaving 4 bases of the junction unmatched. The germline V gene encodes CDR1 SGHRS and CDR2 YFSETQ. CDR3 nucleotide sequence: TGCGCCAGCAGCTCTAGACAGGGGGTTAATTCACCCCTCCACTTT. Protein sequence: CASSSRQGVNSPLHF.

V and J are TRBV12-3 or TRBV12-4 and TRBJ1-1; no clear D gene. The CDR3 is made up of 13 amino acids. The V and J ends lost 3 bases and 8 bases respectively, with 13 bases between them. CDR3 sequence reads: CASSLDFSREAFF. CDR3 in DNA: TGTGCCAGCAGTTTGGACTTCTCCAGGGAAGCTTTCTTT.

The chain is built from TRBV6-6 and TRBJ2-4; 7 bases are a match to TRBD2. The CDR3 runs 13 residues. Unmatched junction bases numbered 5, after V lost 3 bases and J lost 9 bases. Germline assignment: CDR1 MNHNY and CDR2 SVGAGI (reference sequence). CDR3 loop: CASSYKSSGIQYF. In DNA, the CDR3 is TGTGCCAGCAGTTATAAGTCTAGCGGCATTCAGTACTTC.